Listed below are T cell receptor beta chains from one sample, sequenced in a study of monozygotic twins with inflammatory bowel disease. TCRdb reprocessed the 5' RACE reads; each CDR3 protein has one entry and no DNA is given. Its listing shows about 130,000 distinct CDR3 sequences. The sequencing input was blood. All receptors come from a human donor with ulcerative colitis or Crohn's disease, or a healthy co-twin of an affected twin (not recorded which). Both conserved end residues are part of each CDR3.

J: TRBJ2-2
V: TRBV10-3
CDR3: CAISESRTGDTGELFF

J: TRBJ2-7
V: TRBV5-4
CDR3: CASSPRQGAYEQYF

J: TRBJ2-3
V: TRBV5-1
CDR3: CASSLAGYADTQYF

J: TRBJ1-1
V: TRBV15
CDR3: CATSGETLNTEAFF

J: TRBJ1-4
V: TRBV19
CDR3: CASSWDRGEKLFF

J: TRBJ1-1
V: TRBV9
CDR3: CASSLGAALNTFF

J: TRBJ2-3
V: TRBV4-3
CDR3: CASSRRTSGFTDTQYF

J: TRBJ1-5
V: TRBV6-2/TRBV6-3
CDR3: CASSYILNQPQHF

J: TRBJ2-1
V: TRBV27
CDR3: CASRVGGRNEQFF

J: TRBJ1-6
V: TRBV7-8
CDR3: CASSFDGRRNSPLHF

J: TRBJ2-2
V: TRBV7-8
CDR3: CASSLFGGNTGELFF

J: TRBJ1-5
V: TRBV20-1
CDR3: CSAREGPQPQHF

J: TRBJ1-1
V: TRBV9
CDR3: CASSLLDRTNTEAFF

J: TRBJ1-1
V: TRBV6-4
CDR3: CASSANPIRGRNTEAFF

J: TRBJ2-3
V: TRBV25-1
CDR3: CASGAGGVRDTQYF

J: TRBJ1-5
V: TRBV30
CDR3: CAWSVGQGSNQPQHF

J: TRBJ2-7
V: TRBV20-1
CDR3: CSALPQASGEQYF

J: TRBJ1-1
V: TRBV3-1
CDR3: CASREHGVGTEAFF

J: TRBJ2-7
V: TRBV5-1
CDR3: CASSLSRLTYEQYF

J: TRBJ2-7
V: TRBV5-1
CDR3: CASSLGRSSYEQYF

J: TRBJ2-1
V: TRBV11-2
CDR3: CASRSGTSGRFSYNEQFF

J: TRBJ2-1
V: TRBV10-2
CDR3: CASSESDEQFF

J: TRBJ1-2
V: TRBV11-2
CDR3: CASSLAAGGPDYGYTF

J: TRBJ1-6
V: TRBV28
CDR3: CASSFGGGPGNNSPLHF

J: TRBJ2-2
V: TRBV4-1
CDR3: CASSQVGPGELFF

J: TRBJ2-2
V: TRBV5-1
CDR3: CASSLQVTGELFF

J: TRBJ2-5
V: TRBV7-3
CDR3: CASSPQGLAKETQYF

J: TRBJ1-4
V: TRBV25-1
CDR3: CASSEWGREDEKLFF

J: TRBJ2-1
V: TRBV27
CDR3: CASLDLKGNEQFF

J: TRBJ2-5
V: TRBV9
CDR3: CASSAQDYSEETQYF

J: TRBJ1-5
V: TRBV5-8
CDR3: CASSSRGGVSNQPQHF

J: TRBJ1-5
V: TRBV19
CDR3: CASGWGAQGNQPQHF